Each of the 26 T cell receptor beta chains below was sequenced from the same sample in a study of cytomegalovirus exposure and HLA in healthy donors. The PCR contained 60 Vbeta and 13 Jbeta primers. Produced via immunoSEQ multiplex PCR; TCRdb's table is partial and in-frame only. The sample yields some 140,000 clones, 80% seen once. Sequencing used PBMCs. The receptors shown here come from a man younger than 45 in good health.

V gene TRBV7-9 combines with J gene TRBJ2-5, with 8 bases lining up with TRBD2. The CDR3 spans 13 residues. V was pared by 6 bases and J by 7 bases, with 7 bases of the junction left unmatched. The germline gives CDR1 SEHNR, CDR2 FQNEAQ (reference sequence). DNA of the CDR3: TGTGCCAGCAGTCGAAGCGGGAGTTTGACCCAGTACTTC. Encoded protein: CASSRSGSLTQYF.

The chain has TRBV6-1 and TRBJ2-2, with TRBD2 identical over 7 bases. Unmatched junction bases numbered 11, after V lost 8 bases and J lost 5 bases. CDR3 length: 15 amino acids. Germline CDR1 reads MNHNS; CDR2 reads SASEGT. DNA of the CDR3: TGTGCCAGCTCCGTCCCCAAAGCGGGAACCGGGGAGCTGTTTTTT. Protein: CASSVPKAGTGELFF.

The rearrangement links TRBV11-2 to TRBJ1-1; D possibly corresponds to TRBD1 (5 bases). The germline CDR1 and CDR2 sequences are SGHAT and FQNNGV. V lost 5 bases to trimming and J lost 8 bases, with 15 bases between them. CDR3 length equals 13 residues. CDR3 DNA sequence: TGTGCCAGCAGCATGGTACGACGGACAGAAGCTTTCTTT. This encodes CASSMVRRTEAFF.

The rearrangement uses TRBV7-2 and TRBJ2-3; 9 bases are shared with TRBD2. CDR1 is SGHTA, CDR2 FQGNSA, per germline. Trimming removed 6 bases from V and 2 bases from J; junction bases left unmatched: 6. The CDR3 spans 15 residues. CDR3 sequence reads: CASSRTSENTDTQYF. The CDR3 nucleotides read TGTGCCAGCAGTCGGACTAGCGAGAACACAGATACGCAGTATTTT.

V and J are TRBV7-9 and TRBJ2-7; TRBD2 is a possible D gene (5 bases). CDR1 and CDR2 (germline): SEHNR, FQNEAQ (reference sequence). This CDR3 has 16 amino acids. V was trimmed by 3 bases and J by 0 bases, leaving 15 bases between them. CDR3 in DNA: TGTGCCAGCAGCTTCTCCGGGGAGCCCCGCTCCTACGAGCAGTACTTC. Its translation is CASSFSGEPRSYEQYF.

The chain joins TRBV27 to TRBJ2-6, with D maybe TRBD2 (5 bases). This CDR3 spans 16 amino acids. From germline, CDR1 is MNHEY and CDR2 SMNVEV (reference sequence). V lost 1 base and J 2 bases, leaving 9 bases between the germline ends. The CDR3 DNA sequence: TGTGCCAGCAGTTTATTATTGGGAGCTGGGGCCAACGTCCTGACTTTC. As protein: CASSLLLGAGANVLTF.

This clone was recorded once. V is TRBV5-1 and J is TRBJ2-5; 12 bases are a match to TRBD2. The J call may be in error: the DNA end matches TRBJ2-7 better. The CDR3 covers 16 residues. The germline V gene has CDR1 SGHRS and CDR2 YFSETQ. CDR3: CASSRMTSGSSYEQYF. The DNA of the CDR3 is TGCGCCAGCAGCAGGATGACTAGCGGGAGCTCCTACGAGCAGTACTTC.

The gene calls are TRBV29-1 and TRBJ1-2; D call uncertain. Germline-derived CDR1 and CDR2 are SQVTM and ANQGSEA. Trimming pared 7 bases from V and 6 bases from J, leaving 12 bases between. The length of the CDR3 is 11 residues. The CDR3 DNA is TGCAGCGCAATGGCGGGAGATGGCTACACCTTC. Amino acid sequence: CSAMAGDGYTF.

This sequence joins TRBV5-1 and TRBJ2-1; 7 bases are a match to TRBD2. J was trimmed by 3 bases and V by 4 bases; bases with no gene match: 4. The CDR3 covers 14 residues. The germline V gene has CDR1 SGHRS and CDR2 YFSETQ. The CDR3 DNA sequence: TGCGCCAGCAGCGAACAGCGGGACTACAATGAGCAGTTCTTC. This sequence encodes CASSEQRDYNEQFF.

This clone was counted only a few times. The rearrangement joins TRBV7-9 to TRBJ2-4; possibly TRBD1 for D (6 bases). Per germline, CDR1 SEHNR and CDR2 FQNEAQ (reference sequence). The CDR3 is made up of 16 amino acids. V was pared by 5 bases and J by 8 bases, with 22 bases between. CDR3 in amino acids: CASSPPIRWGLDIQYF. For the CDR3, the DNA is TGTGCCAGCAGCCCCCCCATTAGGTGGGGGCTGGACATTCAGTACTTC.

The genes are TRBV4-3 and TRBJ2-1; maybe TRBD2 (7 bases). The CDR3 consists of 18 residues. The ends were cut back, 1 base at V and 8 bases at J, with 24 bases in the middle. From germline, CDR1 is LGHNA and CDR2 YSLEER. CDR3 amino acids: CASSQVVGAGGSGHEQFF. CDR3 in DNA: TGCGCCAGCAGCCAAGTCGTGGGGGCGGGCGGGAGTGGGCATGAGCAGTTCTTC.

This chain uses TRBV6-6 with TRBJ2-1, with 9 nucleotides matching TRBD2. Germline CDR1 MNHNY, CDR2 SVGAGI (reference sequence). V lost 0 bases, J lost 9 bases, and 6 bases stayed unmatched. The CDR3 runs 15 residues. The CDR3 nucleotides are TGTGCCAGCAGTTACTCGACTAGCGGCGGTCGTGAGCAGTTCTTC. This encodes CASSYSTSGGREQFF.

This chain connects TRBV6-1 to TRBJ2-1, with D tentatively TRBD2 (6 bases). From germline, CDR1 is MNHNS and CDR2 SASEGT. This CDR3 is 15 amino acids long. V lost 5 bases and J lost 0, with 11 bases in between. Written as DNA, the CDR3 is TGTGCCAGCAGTCTTAGCGGCCTCTCCTACAATGAGCAGTTCTTC. Its translation: CASSLSGLSYNEQFF.

The V call is TRBV5-1, the J call TRBJ2-7; D might be TRBD2 (5 bases). This CDR3 is 12 amino acids long. Germline CDR1 SGHRS, CDR2 YFSETQ. V dropped 6 bases and J dropped 7 bases, with 14 bases sitting between them. The CDR3 coding sequence is TGCGCCAGCAACGTGGTGGCGGGTGAGCAGTACTTC. It translates to CASNVVAGEQYF. The variable domain in full, with the rest retrieved from reference TRBV5-1 and TRBJ2-7, is KAGVTQTPRYLIKTRGQQVTLSCSPISGHRSVSWYQQTPGQGLQFLFEYFSETQRNKGNFPGRFSGRQFSNSRSEMNVSTLELGDSALYLCASNVVAGEQYFGPGTRLTVT.

This sequence joins TRBV5-4 and TRBJ2-7; 14 bases match TRBD2. The junction had 10 bases not matched to a gene; V was cut back by 0 bases and J by 5 bases. Per the germline V gene, CDR1 is SGHNT and CDR2 is YYREEE (reference sequence). CDR3 length equals 18 residues. The CDR3 DNA is TGTGCCAGCAGCTTGGAGGGACTAGCGGGAGAGATGCTTAACGAGCAGTACTTC. It yields the protein CASSLEGLAGEMLNEQYF.

This clone showed up just a few times. The CDR3 protein is CASSEPPTSGSIYEQYF. Written as DNA, the CDR3 is TGTGCCAGCAGCGAGCCCCCAACTAGCGGGAGTATCTACGAGCAGTACTTC. The chain links TRBV2 to TRBJ2-7; TRBD2 matches at 11 bases. V lost 6 bases to trimming and J lost 3 bases; unmatched junction nucleotides: 13. This CDR3 is 17 amino acids long. CDR1 SNHLY and CDR2 FYNNEI come from the germline V gene.

This chain connects TRBV4-3 to TRBJ1-4; D remains unclear. Trimming pared 4 bases from V and 8 bases from J, leaving 20 bases between. Germline assignment: CDR1 LGHNA and CDR2 YSLEER. The CDR3 length is 16 residues. CDR3 in DNA: TGCGCCAGCAGCCCCCGGAGTTCCTCGGCCGGAGAAAAACTGTTTTTT. It yields the protein CASSPRSSSAGEKLFF.

This rearrangement joins TRBV18 to TRBJ2-1; a possible D gene is TRBD1 (5 bases). The CDR3 runs 15 residues. From germline, CDR1 is KGHSH and CDR2 LQKENI. Trimming left V 2 bases short and J 4 bases short, with 12 bases between. The DNA of the CDR3 is TGTGCCAGCTCACCAGGGCAGGGAATGTACAATGAGCAGTTCTTC. As protein: CASSPGQGMYNEQFF.

For this clone: At the DNA level, this CDR3 is encoded by other sequences in the same sample as well. The chain uses TRBV6-1 and TRBJ2-3, with D perhaps matching TRBD1 (7 bases). This CDR3 spans 14 amino acids. Germline V gene sequence: CDR1 MNHNS, CDR2 SASEGT. Trimming took 4 bases from V and 3 from J, leaving 11 bases between them. The CDR3 DNA is TGTGCCAGCAGTGGACAGGGAGGAACAGATACGCAGTATTTT. Translation: CASSGQGGTDTQYF.

The gene calls are TRBV28 and TRBJ2-7; 10 bases are shared with TRBD1. The CDR3 spans 15 residues. CDR1 and CDR2 (germline): MDHEN, SYDVKM. With V trimmed by 7 bases and J by 1 base, 7 bases remained unmatched. This chain's CDR3 is CASTSGTGASYEQYF. The CDR3 nucleotides read TGTGCCAGCACCTCCGGGACAGGGGCTTCCTACGAGCAGTACTTC. The full variable domain, with the rest looked up from reference TRBV28 and TRBJ2-7, is DVKVTQSSRYLVKRTGEKVFLECVQDMDHENMFWYRQDPGLGLRLIYFSYDVKMKEKGDIPEGYSVSREKKERFSLILESASTNQTSMYLCASTSGTGASYEQYFGPGTRLTVT.

V and J are TRBV9 and TRBJ2-7, with TRBD1 matching 9 bases. Germline CDR1 is SGDLS and CDR2 is YYNGEE. The CDR3 totals 15 residues. J was trimmed by 3 bases and V by 0 bases; bases with no gene match: 4. The CDR3 reads CASSVGLTGGYEQYF. CDR3 sequence (DNA): TGTGCCAGCAGCGTAGGCTTGACAGGGGGCTACGAGCAGTACTTC.

V and J are TRBV5-6 and TRBJ2-7; 7 bases fit TRBD1. The junction had 9 bases not matched to a gene; V was cut back by 0 bases and J by 9 bases. CDR1 is SGHDT, CDR2 YYEEEE, per germline. The CDR3 runs 14 residues. The CDR3 nucleotides read TGTGCCAGCAGCTTGGGGACAGGCTGGCCGGTGCAGTACTTC. Encoded protein: CASSLGTGWPVQYF.

This clone was found a few times. J is TRBJ2-7 and V is TRBV19; D ambiguous. Germline V gene data show CDR1 as LNHDA and CDR2 as SQIVND (reference sequence). The length of the CDR3 is 13 residues. V was trimmed by 3 bases and J by 2 bases, leaving 8 bases between them. Here the CDR3 DNA reads TGTGCCAGTAGTATCTCCCTAACCTACGAGCAGTACTTC. Amino acids: CASSISLTYEQYF.

This sequence joins TRBV7-2 and TRBJ2-3; D might be TRBD1 (6 bases). V lost 4 bases and J 9 bases, leaving 11 bases between the germline ends. Germline-derived CDR1 and CDR2 are SGHTA and FQGNSA. The CDR3 covers 12 residues. The CDR3 DNA follows: TGTGCCAGCAGCTATACAGGGTACACGCAGTATTTT. Amino acids: CASSYTGYTQYF.

The chain couples TRBV5-6 to TRBJ1-2; D is perhaps TRBD1 (5 bases). The V end was cut by 7 bases, the J end by 4 bases, with 11 bases between. The CDR3 runs to 12 residues. Germline CDR1 is SGHDT and CDR2 is YYEEEE. For the CDR3, the DNA is TGTGCCAGCCGCCAGGGAAGCTATGGCTACACCTTC. It yields the protein CASRQGSYGYTF. The full variable domain, its missing parts supplied by reference TRBV5-6 and TRBJ1-2, is DAGVTQSPTHLIKTRGQQVTLRCSPKSGHDTVSWYQQALGQGPQFIFQYYEEEERQRGNFPDRFSGHQFPNYSSELNVNALLLGDSALYLCASRQGSYGYTFGSGTRLTVV.

The V call is TRBV10-1, the J call TRBJ2-7, with D perhaps matching TRBD1 (5 bases). Germline CDR1 is WNHNN and CDR2 is SYGVQD (reference sequence). This CDR3 comprises 13 residues. With 8 bases removed from V and 0 bases from J, the gap between germline ends came to 11 bases. DNA of the CDR3: TGCGCCAGCTCCGAGACAGACTCCTACGAGCAGTACTTC. This gives the protein CASSETDSYEQYF.